Sequencing of this TCR beta chain was carried out in a study of spatial heterogeneity in lung cancer. Study details: A unique TCR and UMI combination showed up more than ten times in raw reads, on average. Study-wide results and limits: Among blood samples, ubiquitous expanded tumor TCRs appeared more at resection than at follow-up.

Germline-derived CDR1 and CDR2 are SGHTA and FQGTGA. The CDR3 is made up of 14 amino acids. Trimming cost V 1 base and J 9 bases, with 10 bases left between them. Time point defined: sample taken at primary tumor resection. The study sequenced unsorted whole RNA from tumor, nontumor lung or frozen PBMC. The cohort: approximately 74 early-stage, untreated non-small cell lung cancer patients. This clonotype was picked up many times. Its antigen is as yet unknown. A distinct unique molecular identifier was carried by each TCR cDNA molecule. TCRdb re-called the 5' RACE reads through MiXCR, storing one row per CDR3 protein. Of some 87,000 distinct CDR3 sequences in the sample, roughly 9.5% were seen once.

The receptor's source is a male donor with early-stage non-small cell lung cancer. The chain combines TRBV7-3 with TRBJ2-6, with D perhaps matching TRBD1 (6 bases). Material: PBMCs, obtained at surgery. The CDR3 bases are TGTGCCAGCAGCTTAAGCAGGGACAACAACGTCCTGACTTTC. This gives the protein CASSLSRDNNVLTF.